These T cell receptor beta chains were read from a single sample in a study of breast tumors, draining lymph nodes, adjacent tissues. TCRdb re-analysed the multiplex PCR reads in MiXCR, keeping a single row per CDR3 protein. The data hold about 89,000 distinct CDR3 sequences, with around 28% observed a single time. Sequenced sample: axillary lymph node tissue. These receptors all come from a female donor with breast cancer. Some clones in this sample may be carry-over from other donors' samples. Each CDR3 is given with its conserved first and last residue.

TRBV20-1	CSATRTYEQYF
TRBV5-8	CASRSTGLGNQPQHF
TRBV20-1	CSAAPGSYEQYF
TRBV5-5	CASSPQGLSYNEQFF
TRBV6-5	CASSYAQRFGEAFF
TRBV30	CAWSYGHKDTQYF
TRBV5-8	CASSVIPGRPPDTQYF
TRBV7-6	CASSPDRGISYEQYF
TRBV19	CASKEGLATYEQYF
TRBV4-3	CASSQDRLAGISSYNEQFF
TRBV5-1	CASSETSGRRETQYF
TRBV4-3	CASSQERQGARHEQYF
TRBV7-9	CATSLPSAGGPGDTQYF
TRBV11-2	CASSLARGSAGANVLTF
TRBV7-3	CAGSSIGGARETQYF
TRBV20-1	CSARQTSGTYYNEQFF
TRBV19	CASSIGINPYEQYF
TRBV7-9	CASSLAPGGAAGGTQYF
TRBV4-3	CASSPGQGRDGYTF
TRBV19	CASSPTAYSNQPQHF
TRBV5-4	CASSLATGVNSPLHF
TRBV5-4	CASSLGPDSEAFF
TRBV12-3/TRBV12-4	CASSLSGTRGYTF
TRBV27	CASSVHGSTYEQYF
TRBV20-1	CSASPRAGYEKLFF
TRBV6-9	CASSYPGTTYEQYF
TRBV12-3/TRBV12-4	CASSLTGSYEQYF
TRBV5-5	CASSRVQGLGAEAFF
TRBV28	CASRPTTWRQGSSYEQYF
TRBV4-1	CASSQVGGQGDQPQHF
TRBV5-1	CASSLNAAGGGETQHF
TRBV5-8	CASSLGQSSYNEQFF
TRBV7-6	CASSLTNQPQHF
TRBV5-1	CASGSSGIRETQYF
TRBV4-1	CASSQDPGSYGYTF
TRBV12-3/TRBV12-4	CASSFTSGTEAFF
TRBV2	CASSAGLAIEQYF
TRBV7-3	CASSASGTYAATGELFF
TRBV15	CATSNPGGVGNTIYF
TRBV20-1	CSARDTGADQRAFSSSYEQYF
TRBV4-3	CASSQDTSGNGDNRETQYF
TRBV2	CASRRTGVSDEQYF
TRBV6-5	CASSHLRDIYGYTF
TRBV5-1	CASSSTGLAGGPKLF
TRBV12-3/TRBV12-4	CASSFSGGGEAGYTF
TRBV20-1	CSAPGIQDREFYEQFF
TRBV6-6	CASSYGTSGSRDTQYF
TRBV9	CASSLSWGGVADTQYF
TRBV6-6	CASSPGLAGGPYEQFF